This T cell receptor (beta chain) originates from a study of regulatory T cells in long-lasting Graves disease. Background on the study: Graves' patients, newly diagnosed, had taken antithyroid drugs under 3 months. Findings and limits, study-wide: Favored gene segments in persistent disease were TRBV28, TRBJ1-2 and TRBJ2-5.

CDR3 length: 14 amino acids. Per germline, CDR1 SGDLS and CDR2 YYNGEE. Germline trimming cut 0 bases from V and 6 bases from J; bases unmatched to any gene: 2. Time point specified: newly diagnosed GD, antithyroid drugs for less than 3 months. The TCR library used RNA extracted from PBMCs. This clonotype was detected many times. The antigen remains undetermined. The TCR beta library used iRepertoire HTBI primers with Arm-PCR amplification of CDR3. In TCRdb, the multiplex PCR reads were re-called with MiXCR into one record per CDR3 protein. Here the sample spans some 250,000 distinct CDR3 sequences, 18% being singletons. This same sample was also part of a study on T cells in Graves' hyperthyroidism and ophthalmopathy.

The sample was peripheral blood mononuclear cells (PBMCs), taken at new diagnosis, from a patient treated with antithyroid drugs. The chain is built from TRBV9 and TRBJ1-1, with 10 bases identical to TRBD1. This TCR was sampled from a woman aged 30 to 39 with Graves disease. CDR3 nucleotides: TGTGCCAGCAGCGTAGGGGACAGGGGTTCTGAAGCTTTCTTT. Translated: CASSVGDRGSEAFF.